The clone carrying this T cell receptor (beta chain) was seen a few times. Antigen: not known. Losses at the gene ends were 5 bases for V and 8 bases for J; bases not matched to a gene: 11. Germline values: CDR1 SEHNR, CDR2 FQNEAQ (reference sequence). CDR3 length equals 15 residues. This specimen belongs to a study of response to subunit inactivated influenza vaccine. TCRdb re-called the RT-PCR reads with MiXCR, one entry per CDR3 protein. The repertoire has more than 700,000 distinct CDR3 sequences, 20% to 25% of them found once; the top ten carry 9.5% to 13%. Study-wide findings and caveats: The study's authors posited that every seasonal influenza vaccination enlists few new T cells.

The sequence was collected from a man aged 50-59 years who received an inactivated influenza vaccine. The rearrangement uses TRBV7-9 and TRBJ2-1; TRBD2 aligns across 8 bases. Sequencing used PBMCs from blood, obtained around 5 days after vaccination. The chain's CDR3 is CASSESGGPSDEQFF. The CDR3, as DNA: TGTGCCAGCAGCGAATCGGGAGGGCCTAGCGATGAGCAGTTCTTC. Supplemented by reference TRBV7-9 and TRBJ2-1, the full variable domain reads DTGVSQNPRHKITKRGQNVTFRCDPISEHNRLYWYRQTLGQGPEFLTYFQNEAQLEKSRLLSDRFSAERPKGSFSTLEIQRTEQGDSAMYLCASSESGGPSDEQFFGPGTRLTVL.